The TCR beta chain described here comes from a study of shared clonotypes between healthy human individuals. A remark on this clone: The sample carries other DNA sequences with the same CDR3.

The CDR3 has 13 residues. V lost 5 bases to trimming and J lost 4 bases, with 9 bases between them. Germline V lookup: CDR1 SGHTA, CDR2 FQGTGA. Using immunoSEQ multiplex PCR, the repertoire was profiled, and TCRdb retains in-frame clones only, with some absent. The table has 2,500,000 or so clones, 93% seen once; the top ten hold 0.35% to 0.45%. The healthy adult donors were HIV-negative and reported no recent acute infections or vaccinations. CD4+ cells underwent separation, giving CD45RA+ naive and CD45RA-negative memory subsets. The chain carries TRBV7-3 and TRBJ2-1; no clear D gene. Material: naive CD4+ T cells from PBMCs. Stated subset: CD45RA+ positively selected. The receptor was isolated from a young man in good health. Some clones in this sample may be carry-over from other donors' samples. Here the CDR3 reads CASSPGSYNEQFF. The CDR3 DNA reads TGTGCCAGCAGCCCTGGATCTTACAATGAGCAGTTCTTC.